This TCR beta chain appears in the sequencing data of a study of shared clonotypes between healthy human individuals (dated by TCRdb to about 2020). Context from the whole study: The cohort comprised two women and a few men aged 18 to 49 years. Each donor's leukapheresis produced roughly between roughly 0.9 and 9 billion PBMCs. To estimate repertoire size and how much clonotype sharing occurs between individuals, the study deeply sequenced the blood TCR repertoires of five healthy adults. Different laboratories and diverse techniques were used to prepare libraries and sequence TCR repertoires, to increase sequencing depth and limit assay-specific biases. For each donor, CD4 naive and CD4 memory were each run on three plates, CD8 naive on two plates, and CD8 memory on one plate. What the research found in general, with its limitations: Even with the large sequencing depth, rarefaction of the sorted-subset datasets indicated that sequencing was incomplete. Based on pairwise subsampling, the degree of clonotype sharing among donors was expected to be affected by sequencing depth. Estimated clonotype richness was generally larger for naive than for memory subsets. Because the study included a small number of donors, the genetic and exposure-history diversity represented was limited. Compared with non-shared clonotypes, the clonotypes found in all four sorted-subset donors had higher generation probabilities. Across several donors, roughly 5% of naive CD4, more than 3% of naive CD8, approximately 2.5% of memory CD4, and under 0.45% of memory CD8 clonotypes were shared. Sampling was limited to blood, and TCR repertoires in tissue likely differ from TCR repertoires in blood.

The cysteine opens and the phenylalanine closes a CDR3 of 16 amino acids. The CDR3 DNA has 48 bases and is translated from base 1. CDR1 and CDR2, per the germline V gene, are SGHVS and FQNEAQ. The trim is 3 bases for V and 3 bases for J, with a gap of 17 bases between the germline ends. CD8 naive samples consisted of CD45RO-negative cells that were positively selected for CCR7, yielding a CD45RA+CCR7+ population without TemRA cells. The donors were healthy, HIV-negative adults with no recently reported acute infections or vaccinations. Every donor was a Caucasian adult living in Nashville, Tennessee, USA. Blood was obtained by leukapheresis, after which PBMCs were separated by Ficoll-Histopaque density gradient centrifugation and cryopreserved in liquid nitrogen vapor phase. Analytical flow cytometry was used to check the purity and quantity of every magnetically sorted T cell population. Genomic DNA was isolated from each sorted fraction and quantified by UV absorbance on a Nanodrop 2000c.

Concerning this clone itself: Its cognate antigen has yet to be identified. No quality values exist for individual bases; no much larger clone is one base distant.

TCR CDR3 regions were amplified from genomic DNA by multiplex PCR using the deep immunoSEQ assay. Extracted genomic DNA from each cell subset was distributed evenly across all wells of several immunoSEQ 96-well plates, and each plate was treated as a replicate. For sorted subsets, about 200 ng genomic DNA, equal to 30,000 or so T cell genomes, was loaded into each replicate PCR. Purified libraries were measured with a Qubit 3.0 fluorometer, size-checked on a Bioanalyzer 2100, and measured again with the KAPA Library Quantification kit. Every immunoSEQ 96-well plate was sequenced on a dedicated single-read 150-cycle Illumina NextSeq 550 flow cell. In the source study's methods: The immunoSEQ output contained only junctional sequences without quality scores, so filtering could not match that applied to full-length reads. Sequences were annotated with PyIR, a Python wrapper for IgBLAST v1.9, and V/J genes and CDR3 were assigned using IMGT germline references. Reads were removed for weak V/J assignments (E-value above 1e-6), missing CDR3, stop codons, out-of-frame junctions, or ambiguous translated residues. V3J clonotypes were defined by identical inferred V gene, J gene, and CDR3 amino acid sequence. The percentage overlap between two repertoires was calculated by dividing the number of shared unique clonotypes by the size of the smaller repertoire. Richness of each repertoire was evaluated using RTK rarefaction, the Chao1 estimator, and Recon v2.1 estimates of unobserved clonotypes. OLGA was used to compute generation probabilities for all TCRbeta clonotypes that the gDNA method yielded from four donors. TCRdb obtained this table from immuneACCESS and retained in-frame rearrangements with V and J assigned. These tables miss some clones; where compared with another copy, unresolved V genes account for less than half of the shortfall, and the remainder is unexplained. From that table come the V and J calls and clone size; the DNA was used to work out D and trimming. The sample table records 2 million to 2.5 million clones; about 93% of these occur just once. Under 2% of the sample rests with the top ten.

The TCR sequence derives from a man aged 18 to 35 in good health. Some clones in this sample may be carry-over from other donors' samples. This chain is built from TRBV7-8 and TRBJ1-1; the D gene remains uncertain. The specimen was naive CD8+ T cells from PBMCs. Reading the label with the study, this specimen's cell subset or site is: CD45RA+CCR7+. CDR3 sequence: CASSLREATPDTEAFF. The nucleotide sequence is TGTGCCAGCAGCTTGAGAGAAGCGACGCCCGACACTGAAGCTTTCTTT.